A selection of T cell receptor beta chains follows, all from one sample in a study of technical replicates of blood from a handful of donors. Sequencing used immunoSEQ multiplex PCR; TCRdb keeps in-frame clones, though not all of them. The repertoire has 70,000 to 85,000 clones, 92% of them found once; the top ten carry 0.42%. The sequenced sample was T cells isolated from PBMCs. The receptor set was obtained from a human donor in good health. The CDR3 runs from the conserved cysteine through the conserved F or W. D genes are given only for firm matches. A row's size may be missing; if present it is once, few, many or a size class.

V	size	D	J	DNA	CDR3
TRBV6-5	-	TRBD1	TRBJ2-5	TGTGCCAGCCGACAGGGACAGAGAGTGGAGACCCAGTACTTC	CASRQGQRVETQYF
TRBV30	-	-	TRBJ1-2	TGTGCCTGGAGCGGGGGAAACTATGGCTACACCTTC	CAWSGGNYGYTF
TRBV7-2	-	TRBD2	TRBJ2-7	TGTGCCAGCAGCTCTCCGGGACTAGAATACGAGCAGTACTTC	CASSSPGLEYEQYF
TRBV7-2	-	TRBD2	TRBJ2-7	TGTGCCAGCAGCCCAGATTGGACTAGCGGGACCTACGAGCAGTACTTC	CASSPDWTSGTYEQYF
TRBV2	-	-	TRBJ1-3	TGTGCCGCGACCGACAGCAACTCTGGAAACACCATATATTTT	CAATDSNSGNTIYF
TRBV29-1	few	TRBD1	TRBJ2-4	TGCAGCGTTATTGAGGGGACAGGGGGCTCCAAAAACATTCAGTACTTC	CSVIEGTGGSKNIQYF
TRBV4-3	-	TRBD1	TRBJ2-7	TGCGCCAGCAGCCAAGGGACAGGGTGGGGATACGAGCAGTACTTC	CASSQGTGWGYEQYF
TRBV6-5	-	-	TRBJ2-2	TGTGCCAGCAGTTACTCGCCGGCCGGGGAGCTGTTTTTT	CASSYSPAGELFF
TRBV11-3	-	-	TRBJ2-1	TGTGCCAGCAGCGGAAGACAGGACCCCTACAATGAGCAGTTCTTC	CASSGRQDPYNEQFF
TRBV7-2	-	TRBD2	TRBJ2-1	TGTGCCAGCAGCTTAGTGGGTAGCGGGTCATACAATGAGCAGTTCTTC	CASSLVGSGSYNEQFF
TRBV11-2	-	TRBD2	TRBJ2-1	TGTGCCAGCAGCTTATCTAGCGGGGCCACCTACAATGAGCAGTTCTTC	CASSLSSGATYNEQFF
TRBV6-1	-	TRBD1	TRBJ1-1	TGTGCCAGCAGGGACAGGGGCCTCCCTAGGACTGAAGCTTTCTTT	CASRDRGLPRTEAFF
TRBV7-9	-	-	TRBJ1-4	TGTGCCAGCAGCTCCTCTTTGAATGAAAAACTGTTTTTT	CASSSSLNEKLFF
TRBV30	once	TRBD2	TRBJ2-1	TGTGCCTGGGAGCGGGGGCACAATGAGCAGTTCTTC	CAWERGHNEQFF
TRBV9	-	TRBD1	TRBJ1-1	TGTGCCAGCAGCCCAGACAGGGGAGACGGCACTGAAGCTTTCTTT	CASSPDRGDGTEAFF
TRBV7-2	once	TRBD2	TRBJ2-1	TGTGCCAGCAGCCCACAGGGACTAGCGGGTTCCTACAATGAGCAGTTCTTC	CASSPQGLAGSYNEQFF
TRBV6-6	-	TRBD2	TRBJ2-7	TGTGCCAGCAGTTACTCTACTAGCGTTACCTACGAGCAGTACTTC	CASSYSTSVTYEQYF
TRBV7-8	few	-	TRBJ1-5	TGTGCCAGCAGCCCCCCGGCGGCGAATAGCAATCAGCCCCAGCATTTT	CASSPPAANSNQPQHF